What follows are 12 T cell receptor beta chains derived from one specimen sequenced in a study of human thymus T cells. This table comes from immunoSEQ multiplex PCR, and its TCRdb copy is limited to in-frame clones, with some not included. The sample shows about 78,000 clones, 95% to 98% of them seen only once. Corrective cardiac operations yielded the resected thymus tissue. The sequencing sample was made of thymus tissue. The receptors derive from a boy less than two years old with a congenital heart defect but otherwise immunologically healthy.

The chain links TRBV10-3 to TRBJ1-1, with a tentative D call TRBD1 (6 bases). The CDR3 consists of 17 residues. V lost 3 bases and J lost 0, with 17 bases in between. CDR1 is ENHRY, CDR2 SYGVKD, per germline. This chain's CDR3 is CAISEMLGGHMNTEAFF. CDR3 in DNA: TGTGCCATCAGTGAAATGCTAGGGGGACACATGAACACTGAAGCTTTCTTT.

The rearrangement uses TRBV19 and TRBJ1-6; 8 bases align to TRBD1. The ends lost 7 bases at V and 5 bases at J; junction bases unmatched: 4. CDR1 is LNHDA, CDR2 SQIVND, per germline (reference sequence). This CDR3 spans 14 amino acids. Here the CDR3 reads CASKSTGDNSPLHF. In nucleotides, the CDR3 is TGTGCCAGTAAGTCGACAGGGGATAATTCACCCCTCCACTTT.

The chain links TRBV7-4 to TRBJ2-7; D might be TRBD1 or TRBD2, each matching 5 bases. Trimming cost V 3 bases and J 4 bases, with 16 bases left between them. The length of the CDR3 is 15 residues. Germline V gene sequence: CDR1 SGHVT, CDR2 SQSDAQ. The CDR3 DNA is TGTGCCAGCAGCTTCCAAGGGACGCCGGATTACGAGCAGTACTTC. This encodes CASSFQGTPDYEQYF.

This clone is a singleton in its sample. This chain joins TRBV7-9 and TRBJ1-6; 7 nucleotides align to TRBD1. The length of the CDR3 is 18 residues. Losses at the gene ends were 1 base for V and 5 bases for J; bases not matched to a gene: 11. Per germline, CDR1 SEHNR and CDR2 FQNEAQ (reference sequence). CDR3 in amino acids: CASSLGIDRENNNSPLHF. The CDR3 DNA is TGTGCCAGCAGCTTAGGAATAGACAGGGAAAATAATAATTCACCCCTCCACTTT.

V usage is TRBV21-1 and J usage is TRBJ2-5; the table's D call, TRBD2, has no DNA check behind it. TRBV21-1 is recorded as a pseudogene. This CDR3 is built from 15 residues. The CDR3 loop reads CASSPPPRVIETQYF. In nucleotides, the CDR3 is TGTGCCAGCAGCCCCCCCCCGAGGGTAATAGAGACCCAGTACTTC.

The rearrangement joins TRBV2 to TRBJ2-7; 9 positions agree with TRBD1. Germline trimming cut 7 bases from V and 0 bases from J; bases unmatched to any gene: 19. CDR1 and CDR2 from the germline V gene are SNHLY and FYNNEI. This CDR3 is built from 19 residues. CDR3 loop: CASNIADRGPLRSSYEQYF. In nucleotides, the CDR3 is TGTGCCAGCAATATAGCGGACAGGGGACCACTCAGGAGCTCCTACGAGCAGTACTTC.

V is TRBV23-1 and J is TRBJ2-3; TRBD1 matches 7 bases. TRBV23-1 is reported as an ORF; its role is uncertain. The CDR3 runs to 19 residues. With V trimmed by 3 bases and J by 4 bases, 19 bases remained unmatched. CDR3 residues: CASSHGQDCYSGSPDTQYF. CDR3 sequence (DNA): TGCGCCAGCAGTCATGGACAGGATTGCTATAGTGGGTCGCCAGATACGCAGTATTTT.

The V and J genes are TRBV4-3 and TRBJ1-6; D is unresolved. CDR1 is LGHNA, CDR2 YSLEER, per germline. The CDR3 has 17 residues. Between the trimmed V and J ends, which lost 1 base and 5 bases, there was a span of 15 bases. The CDR3 bases are TGCGCCAGCAGCCAAGCGTTCCGGACTGAGGATAATTCACCCCTCCACTTT. Its protein is CASSQAFRTEDNSPLHF.

This chain uses TRBV10-3 with TRBJ1-1, with D possibly matching TRBD1 (5 bases). Germline CDR1 ENHRY, CDR2 SYGVKD. This CDR3 is built from 18 residues. The V gene lost 0 bases and the J gene lost 1 base, with 18 bases spanning the gap. CDR3 protein: CAISESSSRPGKNTEAFF. For the CDR3, the DNA is TGTGCCATCAGTGAGTCGTCGTCCCGCCCAGGGAAGAACACTGAAGCTTTCTTT.

J is TRBJ1-4 and V is TRBV19; D is ambiguous. Germline V CDR1 and CDR2: LNHDA, SQIVND (reference sequence). Trimming took off 5 bases at V and 4 bases at J, with 11 bases between the two ends. The CDR3 covers 14 residues. In DNA, the CDR3 is TGTGCCAGTAGTGTCCCAGCGGGTAATGAAAAACTGTTTTTT. Translated, it gives CASSVPAGNEKLFF.

V and J are TRBV28 and TRBJ1-4; the match to TRBD1 covers 7 bases. V gave up 2 bases and J gave up 1 base; unmatched junction bases: 7. The CDR3 is 17 residues long. The germline V gene encodes CDR1 MDHEN and CDR2 SYDVKM. The CDR3 loop reads CASSLNGGQRTNEKLFF. As DNA, the CDR3 is TGTGCCAGCAGTTTAAATGGGGGACAGCGAACTAATGAAAAACTGTTTTTT.

CDR3 sequence (DNA): TGCGCCAGCAGCTGGGGACAGGTGGGGTACGAGCAGTACTTC. This translates into CASSWGQVGYEQYF. The gene calls are TRBV5-1 and TRBJ2-7; TRBD1 matches 8 bases. CDR1 is SGHRS and CDR2 is YFSETQ in the germline V gene. V was clipped by 3 bases and J by 4 bases; unmatched bases: 6. This CDR3 has 14 residues.